The rows below give T cell receptor beta chains drawn from one sample of a study of T cell responses to AZD1222 COVID-19 vaccine. TCRdb's copy holds only in-frame clones and misses some; the assay was immunoSEQ multiplex PCR. The sample comprises over 85,000 clones, around nine tenths of which are singletons, and around 2.5% rests with the top ten. The sample in question was peripheral blood, obtained 28 days after the second AZD1222 dose. The origin of the receptors is an adult who received the AZD1222 COVID-19 vaccine. The CDR3 runs from the conserved cysteine through the conserved F or W. D genes are given only for firm matches. Part of the rows lack a size; the others show once, few, many or a class for expanded clones.

J: TRBJ2-3
V: TRBV30
size: -
D: -
CDR3: CAWTDQGLATDTQYF
DNA: TGTGCCTGGACGGATCAGGGTCTTGCGACAGATACGCAGTATTTT

J: TRBJ1-2
V: TRBV10-3
size: -
D: TRBD1
CDR3: CAILTGGYGYTF
DNA: TGTGCCATCCTGACAGGGGGCTATGGCTACACCTTC

J: TRBJ2-1
V: TRBV12-2
size: once
D: -
CDR3: CASRLDLAGSKGYNEQFF
DNA: TGTGCAAGTCGCTTAGACTTAGCGGGATCAAAGGGGTACAATGAGCAGTTCTTC

J: TRBJ2-3
V: TRBV5-4
size: -
D: TRBD2
CDR3: CASSLGLANADTQYF
DNA: TGTGCCAGCAGCTTGGGACTAGCCAATGCAGATACGCAGTATTTT

J: TRBJ2-7
V: TRBV18
size: -
D: -
CDR3: CASSPRAGLNIEQYF
DNA: TGTGCCAGCTCACCACGGGCAGGGCTTAATATCGAGCAGTACTTC

J: TRBJ2-5
V: TRBV3-1/TRBV3-2
size: -
D: -
CDR3: CASSPDFSIETQYF
DNA: TGTGCCAGCAGCCCGGACTTCTCCATCGAGACCCAGTACTTC

J: TRBJ1-1
V: TRBV5-5
size: -
D: -
CDR3: CASSLALNRDKVMNTEAFF
DNA: TGTGCCAGCAGCTTGGCTCTCAACCGGGACAAGGTTATGAACACTGAAGCTTTCTTT

J: TRBJ2-7
V: TRBV5-1
size: -
D: TRBD1
CDR3: CASSPLQGKRSYEQYF
DNA: TGCGCCAGCAGCCCCTTACAGGGGAAGAGATCCTACGAGCAGTACTTC

J: TRBJ1-6
V: TRBV4-3
size: -
D: -
CDR3: CASSQGGGDGDSPLHF
DNA: TGCGCCAGCAGCCAAGGGGGGGGCGACGGGGATTCACCCCTCCACTTT

J: TRBJ1-6
V: TRBV7-3
size: -
D: -
CDR3: CASSLRQGLPLHF
DNA: TGTGCCAGCAGCTTGCGGCAGGGATTACCCCTCCACTTT

J: TRBJ1-2
V: TRBV4-2
size: -
D: TRBD1
CDR3: CASSHLGQGGGYGYTF
DNA: TGTGCCAGCAGCCATCTTGGACAGGGAGGGGGATATGGCTACACCTTC

J: TRBJ2-1
V: TRBV18
size: -
D: -
CDR3: CASSPMTRHNEQFF
DNA: TGTGCCAGCTCACCGATGACTAGACACAATGAGCAGTTCTTC

J: TRBJ1-2
V: TRBV11-3
size: -
D: -
CDR3: CASSLVRGDLYGYTF
DNA: TGTGCCAGCAGCTTAGTGAGGGGGGACCTCTATGGCTACACCTTC

J: TRBJ2-3
V: TRBV28
size: -
D: TRBD2
CDR3: CASSFPPRIAGGTDTQYF
DNA: TGTGCCAGCAGTTTTCCCCCCCGAATAGCGGGGGGCACAGATACGCAGTATTTT

J: TRBJ2-7
V: TRBV7-2
size: -
D: -
CDR3: CASSLGLGRVDDYEQYF
DNA: TGTGCCAGCAGCTTAGGTCTCGGCAGAGTGGATGACTACGAGCAGTACTTC

J: TRBJ1-1
V: TRBV5-1
size: -
D: -
CDR3: CASSPGIGWNTEAFF
DNA: TGCGCCAGCAGCCCGGGAATAGGGTGGAACACTGAAGCTTTCTTT

J: TRBJ1-2
V: TRBV6-2/TRBV6-3
size: -
D: -
CDR3: CASSYGGSNYGYTF
DNA: TGTGCCAGCAGTTACGGGGGGTCGAACTATGGCTACACCTTC

J: TRBJ2-1
V: TRBV6-6
size: -
D: -
CDR3: CASSVNLGVVQFF
DNA: TGTGCCAGCAGTGTCAACCTAGGGGTCGTGCAGTTCTTC

J: TRBJ2-1
V: TRBV6-1
size: -
D: TRBD2
CDR3: CASSEMSGGANEQFF
DNA: TGTGCCAGCAGTGAAATGAGCGGGGGGGCGAATGAGCAGTTCTTC

J: TRBJ1-4
V: TRBV3-1/TRBV3-2
size: once
D: TRBD1
CDR3: CASIKQGSEKLFF
DNA: TGTGCCAGCATTAAACAGGGGAGTGAAAAACTGTTTTTT

J: TRBJ2-2
V: TRBV18
size: -
D: -
CDR3: CASSSGQTGITGELFF
DNA: TGTGCCAGCTCATCGGGACAAACCGGAATCACCGGGGAGCTGTTTTTT

J: TRBJ2-7
V: TRBV5-4
size: once
D: -
CDR3: CASSFPQGGSSYEQYF
DNA: TGTGCCAGCAGCTTCCCCCAGGGGGGCAGCTCCTACGAGCAGTACTTC

J: TRBJ2-5
V: TRBV25-1
size: -
D: -
CDR3: CASSEWGLETQYF
DNA: TGTGCCAGCAGTGAATGGGGATTAGAGACCCAGTACTTC

J: TRBJ1-1
V: TRBV7-9
size: -
D: TRBD1
CDR3: CASSLLLGSTGGGTEAFF
DNA: TGTGCCAGCAGCCTACTTTTGGGTTCGACAGGGGGTGGTACTGAAGCTTTCTTT

J: TRBJ2-7
V: TRBV5-1
size: -
D: -
CDR3: CASSLVAGNYEQYF
DNA: TGCGCCAGCAGCTTGGTTGCAGGTAACTACGAGCAGTACTTC

J: TRBJ2-3
V: TRBV7-6
size: -
D: -
CDR3: CASSTTTDTQYF
DNA: TGTGCCAGCAGTACGACCACAGATACGCAGTATTTT

J: TRBJ1-2
V: TRBV9
size: -
D: TRBD1
CDR3: CASSPPGQGLDGYTF
DNA: TGTGCCAGCAGCCCCCCGGGACAGGGTCTGGATGGCTACACCTTC

J: TRBJ2-3
V: TRBV7-3
size: once
D: -
CDR3: CASSLMGTDTQYF
DNA: TGTGCCAGCAGCCTAATGGGGACAGATACGCAGTATTTT

J: TRBJ2-7
V: TRBV4-2
size: -
D: TRBD1
CDR3: CASSQADRGVSYEQYF
DNA: TGTGCCAGCAGCCAAGCCGACAGGGGAGTCTCCTACGAGCAGTACTTC

J: TRBJ2-5
V: TRBV11-3
size: -
D: TRBD1
CDR3: CASSRDRGPQETQYF
DNA: TGTGCCAGCAGCCGGGACAGGGGGCCCCAAGAGACCCAGTACTTC

J: TRBJ2-1
V: TRBV29-1
size: -
D: -
CDR3: CSVGADVSYNEQFF
DNA: TGCAGCGTTGGAGCGGACGTCTCCTACAATGAGCAGTTCTTC

J: TRBJ2-7
V: TRBV6-4
size: once
D: TRBD1
CDR3: CASSEMTGDEQYF
DNA: TGTGCCAGCAGTGAGATGACAGGGGACGAGCAGTACTTC